These T cell receptor beta chains were read from a single sample in a study of Ad26.COV2.S vaccination and SARS-CoV-2 variants. Sequenced by immunoSEQ multiplex PCR; TCRdb stores in-frame clones only, minus some. Of around 300,000 clones in the sample, around 90% are singletons; the top ten hold roughly 6%. The specimen comprised peripheral blood, sampled in a trial of Ad26.COV2.S vaccine versus placebo. Receptors were obtained from a person between 18 and 65 years old who received the Ad26.COV2.S COVID-19 vaccine or a placebo. CDR3s include the opening cysteine and the closing phenylalanine or tryptophan. The order of the fields is D gene, V gene, J gene, clone size, CDR3 DNA, CDR3 protein. A D gene is named only where the DNA matches it firmly. Clone size, where shown, is once, few, many, or a class for clones that have expanded.

>TRBD2|TRBV27|TRBJ2-5|NA
TGTGCCAGCAGTTTATCCGGGGGACTAGCCGGGACCCAGTACTTC
CASSLSGGLAGTQYF
>NA|TRBV7-2|TRBJ2-1|NA
TGTGCCAGCAGCTTCTCAGGCGGAGGGGATCATGAGCAGTTCTTC
CASSFSGGGDHEQFF
>NA|TRBV4-3|TRBJ1-6|NA
TGCGCCAGCAGCCAAGATCAGTACTCTAGTTCACCCCTCCACTTT
CASSQDQYSSSPLHF
>NA|TRBV7-2|TRBJ2-5|NA
TGTGCCAGCAGCTTGAAAGAGACCCAGTACTTC
CASSLKETQYF
>NA|TRBV5-6|TRBJ2-7|NA
TGTGCCAGCAGCTTGGACGGACACCTGATTTCCTACGAGCAGTACTTC
CASSLDGHLISYEQYF
>NA|TRBV19|TRBJ1-5|NA
TGTGCCAGTAGTGTCAGGGGCAATCAGCCCCAGCATTTT
CASSVRGNQPQHF
>TRBD1|TRBV12-3/TRBV12-4|TRBJ1-2|NA
TGTGCCAGCAGTAGATCCGGGACAGGGGGTCACACCTTC
CASSRSGTGGHTF
>TRBD1|TRBV7-6|TRBJ1-1|once
TGTGCCAGCAGCTCCATGGACAGGGCTACTTTCTTT
CASSSMDRATFF
>TRBD2|TRBV10-2|TRBJ2-1|NA
TGCGCCAGCAGTGCAACTAGCGGGGGGGCCAGAGAGCAGTTCTTC
CASSATSGGAREQFF
>TRBD1|TRBV13|TRBJ2-5|NA
TGTGCCAGCAGCTTACGTGACAGGGGGCTAGATGAGACCCAGTACTTC
CASSLRDRGLDETQYF
>NA|TRBV9|TRBJ1-1|NA
TGTGCCAGCAGCGTAGAGAAGGCAGGCCGAAGGGGAGCTTTCTTT
CASSVEKAGRRGAFF
>NA|TRBV7-2|TRBJ2-5|NA
TGTGCCAGCAGCTTAAAGGGATCAGTGGGGACCCAGTACTTC
CASSLKGSVGTQYF
>NA|TRBV28|TRBJ1-2|medium-sized
TGTGCCAGCAGTTCCCTACGGAACTATGGCTACACCTTC
CASSSLRNYGYTF
>NA|TRBV14|TRBJ1-2|once
TGTGCCAGCAGCCAAGATGGGGGCAGCTTGCTGGAGGGCTACACCTTC
CASSQDGGSLLEGYTF
>TRBD1|TRBV20-1|TRBJ1-1|NA
TGCAGTGCTAGTCCGGGACAGGGCCTCGGGGAAGCTTTCTTT
CSASPGQGLGEAFF
>TRBD1|TRBV6-2/TRBV6-3|TRBJ2-5|NA
TGTGCCAGCAGTTACCTGGGACAGGGGTGGAAAGAGACCCAGTACTTC
CASSYLGQGWKETQYF
>NA|TRBV7-9|TRBJ1-5|once
TGTGCCAGCAGCTTAAACAGGGTTGATCAGCCCCAGCATTTT
CASSLNRVDQPQHF
>TRBD2|TRBV12-3/TRBV12-4|TRBJ2-1|NA
TGTGCCAGCACCGGACTAGCGGGAGATGAGCAGTTCTTC
CASTGLAGDEQFF
>NA|TRBV28|TRBJ2-4|NA
TGTGCCAGCACCCCCTTCGAAGTCTGGGCGGGCGATGAGAGATACTTC
CASTPFEVWAGDERYF
>NA|TRBV9|TRBJ2-7|NA
TGTGCCAGCAGCGTAGCGCCCGGCCCCTACGAGCAGTACTTC
CASSVAPGPYEQYF
>NA|TRBV7-2|TRBJ1-1|NA
TGTGCCAGCAGCTCCCAATCCGGACCGAACACTGAAGCTTTCTTT
CASSSQSGPNTEAFF
>NA|TRBV6-2/TRBV6-3|TRBJ2-5|NA
TGTGCCAGCAGCACGCGGTCTACATTTCAAGAGACCCAGTACTTC
CASSTRSTFQETQYF
>NA|TRBV7-8|TRBJ2-7|NA
TGTGCCAGCAGCTCGCGGCAGCCGAGCTCCTACGAGCAGTACTTC
CASSSRQPSSYEQYF
>TRBD2|TRBV7-2|TRBJ2-1|NA
TGTGCCAGCAGCTTCCGGGCGGGGGGGCCTTATGAGCAGTTCTTC
CASSFRAGGPYEQFF